The rows below give T cell receptor beta chains drawn from one sample of a study of CD8 T cells in ankylosing spondylitis. One entry per CDR3 protein results from TCRdb running MiXCR on the 5' RACE reads. The data contain some 130,000 distinct CDR3 sequences, approximately 10% of them singletons. Sequenced input: blood, either unsorted or a sorted T cell fraction (not recorded which). The source of these receptors is a female donor with ankylosing spondylitis or in good health (not recorded which). Each CDR3 is given with its conserved first and last residue. The D gene is left open where the match is weak. Size is omitted from some rows. Given values are once, few, many or a class for expanded clones.

D	V	size	J	CDR3	DNA
NA	TRBV16	many	TRBJ1-1	CASSQRADSTEAFF	TGTGCCAGCAGCCAACGTGCGGACAGCACTGAAGCTTTCTTT
TRBD2	TRBV7-9	NA	TRBJ2-7	CASSLGGVRYEQYF	TGTGCCAGCAGCTTGGGGGGGGTTCGTTACGAGCAGTACTTC
NA	TRBV3-1	many	TRBJ2-1	CASTEGGSYNEQFF	TGTGCCAGCACTGAGGGGGGCTCCTACAATGAGCAGTTCTTC
TRBD1	TRBV2	many	TRBJ1-1	CASSGTGRNTEAFF	TGTGCCAGCAGTGGGACAGGGCGTAACACTGAAGCTTTCTTT
NA	TRBV29-1	many	TRBJ2-1	CSVEGASSYNEQFF	TGCAGCGTTGAAGGCGCATCCTCCTACAATGAGCAGTTCTTC
TRBD2	TRBV5-1	NA	TRBJ2-7	CASSWREGLSYEQYF	TGCGCCAGCAGTTGGAGGGAGGGCCTCTCCTACGAGCAGTACTTC
TRBD1	TRBV30	many	TRBJ2-3	CAWSSGTASYF	TGTGCCTGGAGTTCCGGGACAGCGTCGTATTTT
NA	TRBV18	many	TRBJ1-1	CASSSLTEAFF	TGTGCCAGCTCCTCGCTCACTGAAGCTTTCTTT
TRBD1	TRBV5-1	many	TRBJ1-2	CASSVGTGGYGYTF	TGCGCCAGCAGCGTTGGGACAGGGGGCTATGGCTACACCTTC
NA	TRBV30	many	TRBJ1-2	CARGEGTYTF	TGTGCCCGGGGGGAGGGGACCTACACCTTC
NA	TRBV7-9	many	TRBJ1-3	CASSLGPVNTGNTIYF	TGTGCCAGCAGCTTAGGTCCGGTAAATACTGGAAACACCATATATTTT
NA	TRBV14	few	TRBJ2-5	CASSWGEYQYF	TGTGCCAGCAGCTGGGGGGAGTACCAGTACTTC
NA	TRBV7-2	NA	TRBJ1-4	CASSLELGEEKLLF	TGTGCCAGCAGCTTAGAGTTGGGGGAAGAAAAACTGCTTTTT
NA	TRBV10-1	NA	TRBJ2-2	CASTSGTNTGELFF	TGCGCCAGCACCTCGGGAACGAACACCGGGGAGCTGTTTTTT
NA	TRBV5-1	many	TRBJ2-4	CASSSGGGANIQYF	TGCGCCAGCAGCAGTGGAGGAGGGGCGAACATTCAGTACTTC
NA	TRBV20-1	NA	TRBJ1-3	CSVGGGNSGNTIYF	TGCAGTGTAGGTGGGGGAAACTCTGGAAACACCATATATTTT
TRBD2	TRBV29-1	many	TRBJ2-3	CSVELAGSTDTQYF	TGCAGCGTTGAACTAGCGGGGAGCACAGATACGCAGTATTTT
TRBD2	TRBV3-1	NA	TRBJ2-7	CASSQAGTSGSYEQYF	TGTGCCAGCAGCCAAGCCGGGACTAGCGGCTCCTACGAGCAGTACTTC
NA	TRBV2	many	TRBJ1-6	CASSEVANSPLHF	TGTGCCAGCAGTGAAGTGGCCAATTCACCCCTCCACTTT
TRBD2	TRBV5-1	many	TRBJ2-1	CASSRDRAGPVFGNEQFF	TGCGCCAGCAGTAGGGACCGAGCGGGACCTGTCTTTGGCAATGAGCAGTTCTTC
TRBD2	TRBV3-1	NA	TRBJ2-1	CASSHSGRVIRFF	TGTGCCAGCAGCCACAGCGGGAGGGTAATACGGTTCTTC
NA	TRBV6-1	many	TRBJ2-7	CASTGEGWEQYF	TGTGCCAGCACGGGTGAGGGCTGGGAGCAGTACTTC
TRBD2	TRBV20-1	many	TRBJ2-7	CSARDIAGEIYEQYF	TGCAGTGCTAGAGACATAGCGGGAGAGATTTACGAGCAGTACTTC
NA	TRBV12-3/TRBV12-4	NA	TRBJ2-1	CASRLGAGASLDNEQFF	TGTGCCAGCCGTTTAGGGGCGGGGGCTAGTTTGGACAACGAGCAGTTCTTC
TRBD1	TRBV28	many	TRBJ2-3	CASSGETGLYSTDTQYF	TGTGCCAGCAGTGGGGAGACAGGGCTGTATAGCACAGATACGCAGTATTTT
TRBD2	TRBV10-3	many	TRBJ2-3	CATWTSGRTDTQYF	TGTGCCACCTGGACTAGCGGGAGAACAGATACGCAGTATTTT
NA	TRBV11-2	few	TRBJ2-6	CASSLVSGPRLSGANVLTF	TGTGCCAGCAGCTTAGTTTCGGGCCCCCGACTTTCTGGGGCCAACGTCCTGACTTTC
TRBD1	TRBV28	many	TRBJ1-2	CASRPTGVNNYGYTF	TGTGCCAGCAGACCCACAGGGGTCAATAACTATGGCTACACCTTC
NA	TRBV5-1	many	TRBJ1-2	CAVDGYTF	TGCGCCGTTGATGGCTACACCTTC
NA	TRBV11-1	many	TRBJ2-7	CASSPPIRVYEQYF	TGTGCCAGCAGCCCCCCGATAAGGGTCTACGAGCAGTACTTC
NA	TRBV5-1	many	TRBJ2-3	CASKGLAASTDTQYF	TGCGCCAGCAAGGGGTTAGCGGCAAGCACAGATACGCAGTATTTT
TRBD1	TRBV5-1	many	TRBJ2-4	CASSLGQGVSNIQYF	TGCGCCAGCAGTCTGGGCCAGGGGGTTTCGAACATTCAGTACTTC
TRBD1	TRBV9	many	TRBJ2-3	CASSLRDRGTDTQYF	TGTGCCAGCAGCCTGAGGGACAGGGGTACAGATACGCAGTATTTT
NA	TRBV30	NA	TRBJ2-2	CAWSRDHTGELFF	TGTGCCTGGAGTCGGGATCACACCGGGGAGCTGTTTTTT
NA	TRBV12-3/TRBV12-4	many	TRBJ1-2	CASSPGTLNYGYTF	TGTGCCAGCAGTCCCGGGACATTGAACTATGGCTACACCTTC
NA	TRBV30	few	TRBJ1-5	CAWSTIGGGWPQHF	TGTGCCTGGAGTACGATCGGGGGGGGATGGCCCCAGCATTTT
NA	TRBV20-1	many	TRBJ2-1	CSANHGKNEQFF	TGCAGTGCAAACCACGGGAAAAATGAGCAGTTCTTC
NA	TRBV11-2	NA	TRBJ2-3	CASSLRIGGASTDTQYF	TGTGCCAGCAGCTTACGGATCGGCGGGGCTAGCACAGATACGCAGTATTTT
NA	TRBV30	many	TRBJ2-3	CAPGLRSQYF	TGTGCCCCCGGACTCAGATCGCAGTATTTT
TRBD1	TRBV28	NA	TRBJ2-2	CASSLAGTGGIGELFF	TGTGCCAGCAGTTTGGCCGGGACAGGGGGCATTGGGGAGCTGTTTTTT
TRBD1	TRBV12-3/TRBV12-4	many	TRBJ1-1	CASSLQGANTEAFF	TGTGCCAGCAGCCTACAGGGGGCTAACACTGAAGCTTTCTTT
NA	TRBV30	NA	TRBJ1-1	CAWSVIRRQRLGEAFF	TGTGCCTGGAGTGTAATAAGGAGACAGCGCCTGGGGGAAGCTTTCTTT
NA	TRBV30	few	TRBJ1-1	CAWRRDQARTEAFF	TGTGCCTGGAGAAGGGACCAGGCTCGCACTGAAGCTTTCTTT
NA	TRBV5-5	few	TRBJ2-2	CASSSSFGGISGELFF	TGTGCCAGCAGCTCCTCCTTTGGCGGGATTTCCGGGGAGCTGTTTTTT
TRBD2	TRBV11-2	many	TRBJ2-7	CASSLLSGTSGTYSYEQYF	TGTGCCAGCAGCTTACTTTCCGGGACTAGCGGGACTTACTCCTACGAGCAGTACTTC
NA	TRBV7-9	many	TRBJ2-4	CASSFGPEVGYF	TGTGCCAGCAGCTTTGGTCCTGAGGTGGGGTACTTC
NA	TRBV20-1	many	TRBJ1-6	CSARGVRGVSPLHF	TGCAGTGCTAGAGGGGTTCGGGGGGTTTCACCCCTCCACTTT
NA	TRBV24-1	many	TRBJ1-2	CATSEAGGNYGYTF	TGTGCCACCAGTGAGGCCGGAGGGAACTATGGCTACACCTTC
NA	TRBV4-2	many	TRBJ1-5	CASSRERFQPQHF	TGTGCCAGCAGCCGAGAGCGTTTTCAGCCCCAGCATTTT
TRBD2	TRBV5-1	NA	TRBJ2-1	CASSLALAGEMRFF	TGCGCCAGCAGCTTGGCACTAGCGGGAGAAATGCGGTTCTTC